These T cell receptor beta chains were read from a single sample in a study of cytomegalovirus exposure and HLA in healthy donors. The data were produced by immunoSEQ multiplex PCR, yet TCRdb's version contains in-frame clones alone and is incomplete. The repertoire includes around 180,000 clones, over 75% of them detected once, and 2% to 2.5% sits in the top ten. Material for sequencing was PBMCs. The receptor source for this set is a man in his 60s in good health and CMV-seronegative. Each CDR3 is given with its conserved first and last residue. A D gene is named only where the DNA matches it firmly. Clone size is given for some rows only: seen once, a few or many times, or a class if the clone is expanded.

>TRBJ1-2|.|TRBD1|TRBV7-9
TGTGCCAGCAGCTGGGTGGACAGGGAGGGCCCCGATGGCTACACCTTC
CASSWVDREGPDGYTF
>TRBJ1-5|.|.|TRBV2
TGTGCCACGGGGGGGGTTGCTCAGCCCCAGAATTTT
CATGGVAQPQNF
>TRBJ2-7|.|TRBD2|TRBV5-5
TGTGCCAGCAGCTACATTAGCGGGAGTTCAGCCTACGAGCAGTACTTC
CASSYISGSSAYEQYF
>TRBJ2-1|few|.|TRBV6-5
TGTGCCAGCAGTTACTCGGAGCTCAACTCCTACAATGAGCAGTTCTTC
CASSYSELNSYNEQFF
>TRBJ1-1|few|.|TRBV5-1
TGCGCCAGCAGCTTCCGGGCAGGGGCTTCGGGCACTGAAGCTTTCTTT
CASSFRAGASGTEAFF
>TRBJ2-1|.|TRBD2|TRBV9
TGTGCCAGCAGCGCGACTAGCGGGAGGGCCTCCTACAATGAGCAGTTCTTC
CASSATSGRASYNEQFF
>TRBJ2-1|few|TRBD2|TRBV10-3
TGTGCCATCAGTGAGTCTGCCGGGGGGAATTACAATGAGCAGTTCTTC
CAISESAGGNYNEQFF
>TRBJ2-7|.|.|TRBV28
TGTACCAGCACTCAGACAGGGACTTACGAGCAGTACTTC
CTSTQTGTYEQYF
>TRBJ1-1|once|TRBD1|TRBV11-2
TGTGCCAGCAGCTACAGGGGTAGCACTGAAGCTTTCTTT
CASSYRGSTEAFF
>TRBJ2-7|.|TRBD1|TRBV5-8
TGTGCCAGCAGCCGTTATCCCGGGACAGGGGTATACGAGCAGTACTTC
CASSRYPGTGVYEQYF
>TRBJ1-5|.|TRBD1|TRBV15
TGTGCCACCAGCAGACAGGGGGCGGAGAGTCAGCCCCAGCATTTT
CATSRQGAESQPQHF
>TRBJ2-1|.|.|TRBV12-5
TGTGCTAGTGGTTTTGGCTTCCGGGGCTCCTACAATGAGCAGTTCTTC
CASGFGFRGSYNEQFF
>TRBJ1-3|few|.|TRBV5-6
TGTGCCAGCAGCTTGGGTTTACACACTGGAAACACCATATATTTT
CASSLGLHTGNTIYF
>TRBJ2-7|.|TRBD2|TRBV7-9
TGTGCCAGCAGCTTAGGCACTAGCGGACCGTCCTACGAGCAGTACTTC
CASSLGTSGPSYEQYF
>TRBJ1-1|.|TRBD1|TRBV6-5
TGTGCCAGCAGTTACACCAGGGGGCGTACTGAAGCTTTCTTT
CASSYTRGRTEAFF
>TRBJ1-5|.|.|TRBV19
TGTGCCAGTAGGCTTGGACATGAGAATCAGCCCCAGCATTTT
CASRLGHENQPQHF
>TRBJ1-1|.|.|TRBV2
TGTGCCAGCAGTGAGGGGGCGATTGGGAGCACTGAAGCTTTCTTT
CASSEGAIGSTEAFF
>TRBJ2-7|.|.|TRBV5-1
TGCGCCAGCAGCTTGCCAGGTTTTGGGTACGAGCAGTACTTC
CASSLPGFGYEQYF
>TRBJ2-7|.|TRBD2|TRBV10-2
TGCGCCAGCAGTCAAGTTGCGGGGGGGGCATCCGAGCAGTACTTC
CASSQVAGGASEQYF
>TRBJ2-7|.|.|TRBV27
TGTGCCAGCAGTGGCCTCGGCGGCGACTACGAGCAGTACTTC
CASSGLGGDYEQYF
>TRBJ2-1|.|TRBD2|TRBV6-5
TGTGCCAGCAGAACCCTAGCGGGGGTTGGCACTGAGCAGTTCTTC
CASRTLAGVGTEQFF
>TRBJ2-7|.|.|TRBV14
TGTGCCAGCAGCCAAGTCGGGAGTCCCTACGAGCAGTACTTC
CASSQVGSPYEQYF
>TRBJ2-3|.|.|TRBV7-2
TGTGCCAGCAGCTTATTGACAGCCCCTAGCACAGATACGCAGTATTTT
CASSLLTAPSTDTQYF
>TRBJ2-7|.|TRBD1|TRBV29-1
TGCAGCGTTGATGGCCAGGGGGTGCCCTACGAGCAGTACTTC
CSVDGQGVPYEQYF
>TRBJ1-2|.|.|TRBV9
TGTGCCAGCAGCGCAGAGGTTGGGGGCTACACCTTC
CASSAEVGGYTF
>TRBJ2-3|.|.|TRBV28
TGTGCCAGCAGTCCTACGGGAGTCCGGGCGGCAGATACGCAGTATTTT
CASSPTGVRAADTQYF
>TRBJ1-2|.|TRBD1|TRBV2
TGTGCCAGCAAGAGGGTGACAGGGGCGCGGGGCTACACCTTC
CASKRVTGARGYTF
>TRBJ2-5|.|TRBD2|TRBV6-1
TGTGCCAGCAGGGAAAGCGGGGAAGAGACCCAGTACTTC
CASRESGEETQYF
>TRBJ2-2|few|.|TRBV19
TGTGCCAGTAACGACGAGGGTCCACCTAGGAACACCGGGGAGCTGTTTTTT
CASNDEGPPRNTGELFF